A single sample gave rise to the 21 T cell receptor beta chains below, sequenced in a study of T cells after yellow fever vaccination. TCRdb analysed the 5' RACE reads with MiXCR anew, one entry per CDR3 protein. The data show 500,000 to 650,000 distinct CDR3 sequences, around 16% seen once. Sequences were derived from PBMCs, sampled less than 6 days after the first yellow fever vaccination. These receptors were obtained from a man aged 18 to 30 who received the YFV17D yellow fever vaccine.

Only a few counts were recorded for this clonotype. The chain joins TRBV19 to TRBJ1-1; the D gene is possibly TRBD1 (6 bases). Germline CDR1 reads LNHDA; CDR2 reads SQIVND (reference sequence). The V and J ends lost 10 bases and 9 bases respectively, with 27 bases between them. This CDR3 has 15 residues. The CDR3, as DNA: TGTGCCACCACCCCCGGGGGGGGGCGCAGAGGTAAAGCTTTCTTT. As protein: CATTPGGGRRGKAFF.

V usage is TRBV4-3 and J usage is TRBJ1-1, with D unclear. Per germline, CDR1 LGHNA and CDR2 YSLEER. This CDR3 has 14 residues. Between the trimmed V and J ends, which lost 0 bases and 0 bases, there was a span of 5 bases. This chain's CDR3 is CASSQENMNTEAFF. CDR3 DNA: TGCGCCAGCAGCCAAGAGAACATGAACACTGAAGCTTTCTTT.

This clonotype has just a few counts. For the CDR3, the DNA is TGTGCCAGCAGTTTAGGCGTCAGGGGAAGGACTGAAGCTTTCTTT. Translated: CASSLGVRGRTEAFF. The chain links TRBV12-3 or TRBV12-4 to TRBJ1-1; a possible D gene is TRBD1 (6 bases). The CDR3 contains 15 residues. Trimming shortened V by 1 base and J by 5 bases, and 14 bases separated the two germline ends.

The sample holds a few counts of this clonotype. The chain has TRBV3-1 and TRBJ2-5; tentatively, D is TRBD1 or TRBD2 (5 bases each). The V gene lost 4 bases and the J gene lost 5 bases, with 17 bases spanning the gap. CDR1 LGHDT and CDR2 YNNKEL come from the germline V gene (reference sequence). The CDR3 length is 15 residues. The CDR3 nucleotides are TGTGCCAGCAGCCGCTCCGGGACCCCGGAGGAGACCCAGTACTTC. Amino acid sequence: CASSRSGTPEETQYF.

The V gene is TRBV20-1, the J gene TRBJ2-7; D tentatively reads TRBD1 or TRBD2 (5 bases each). There are 15 residues in the CDR3. The V and J ends lost 4 bases and 5 bases respectively, with 21 bases between them. The germline V gene has CDR1 DFQATT and CDR2 SNEGSKA (reference sequence). CDR3 amino acids: CSATIFRGSGDEQYF. As DNA, the CDR3 is TGCAGTGCTACTATCTTTCGGGGCTCTGGTGACGAGCAGTACTTC.

The chain employs TRBV5-5 and TRBJ2-1; D tentatively reads TRBD1 or TRBD2 (6 bases each). Germline CDR1 SGHKS, CDR2 YYEKEE (reference sequence). The CDR3 has 14 amino acids. The V and J ends lost 3 bases and 7 bases respectively, with 14 bases between them. The CDR3 protein is CASSWAGQRNEQFF. The CDR3, as DNA: TGTGCCAGCAGCTGGGCGGGACAAAGGAATGAGCAGTTCTTC.

Only a few counts were recorded for this clonotype. The rearrangement joins TRBV12-5 to TRBJ2-2; the D gene could be TRBD1 or TRBD2 (6 bases each). The CDR3 length is 15 residues. V lost 3 bases, J lost 4 bases, and 12 bases lay in between. Germline CDR1 and CDR2: LGHNT and FRNRAP. The CDR3 DNA sequence: TGTGCTAGTGGTTTCGGAGGGGGACCCACCGGGGAGCTGTTTTTT. This encodes CASGFGGGPTGELFF. The variable domain in full, with the rest retrieved from reference TRBV12-5 and TRBJ2-2, is DARVTQTPRHKVTEMGQEVTMRCQPILGHNTVFWYRQTMMQGLELLAYFRNRAPLDDSGMPKDRFSAEMPDATLATLKIQPSEPRDSAVYFCASGFGGGPTGELFFGEGSRLTVL.

The rearrangement links TRBV11-2 to TRBJ1-1; tentative D call: TRBD1 (6 bases). The V and J ends lost 1 base and 5 bases respectively, with 14 bases between them. Germline lookup yields CDR1 SGHAT and CDR2 FQNNGV. The CDR3 is made up of 15 amino acids. The CDR3 DNA reads TGTGCCAGCAGCTTAGCTGGGGGGCGTTTGACTGAAGCTTTCTTT. Translating it yields CASSLAGGRLTEAFF.

This clonotype was seen just once. The rearrangement joins TRBV5-1 to TRBJ2-5; 9 bases map to TRBD1. This CDR3 has 15 residues. The V segment lost 3 bases and the J segment 4 bases; nucleotides outside the gene matches: 7. The germline CDR1 and CDR2 sequences are SGHRS and YFSETQ. CDR3 loop: CASSWGQGRGETQYF. The CDR3 DNA follows: TGCGCCAGCAGCTGGGGACAGGGCAGAGGAGAGACCCAGTACTTC.

This clonotype was found a few times. This chain connects TRBV24-1 to TRBJ2-1; maybe TRBD1 (5 bases). The germline V gene encodes CDR1 KGHDR and CDR2 SFDVKD. CDR3 size: 15 residues. V was trimmed by 4 bases and J by 3 bases, leaving 12 bases between them. CDR3 loop: CATSDPQGFYNEQFF. The CDR3 DNA reads TGTGCCACCAGTGACCCCCAGGGCTTCTACAATGAGCAGTTCTTC.

The count of this clonotype is one. This chain links TRBV9 with TRBJ2-2; 9 bases are a match to TRBD1. Germline CDR1 SGDLS, CDR2 YYNGEE. Trimming cost V 4 bases and J 7 bases; bases outside gene matches: 11. The length of the CDR3 is 16 residues. The CDR3 spells CASSPRDRVYSGELFF. In DNA form, the CDR3 reads TGTGCCAGCAGCCCCCGGGACAGGGTTTATAGCGGGGAGCTGTTTTTT.

The chain carries TRBV7-2 and TRBJ1-6; D is ambiguous. V dropped 0 bases and J dropped 8 bases, with 11 bases sitting between them. This CDR3 is 15 amino acids long. Germline CDR1 is SGHTA and CDR2 is FQGNSA. The CDR3 DNA reads as TGTGCCAGCAGCTTAGCGGCAGTAGGCGATTCACCCCTCCACTTT. As protein: CASSLAAVGDSPLHF.

The rearrangement uses TRBV6-2 or TRBV6-3 and TRBJ1-5; TRBD1 matches at 9 bases. Trimming at V came to 6 bases and at J to 7 bases, leaving 7 bases not matched to a gene. The CDR3 has 14 residues. Germline CDR1 and CDR2: MNHEY and SVGEGT. CDR3 region: CASRIQGARQPQHF. The CDR3, as DNA: TGTGCCAGCAGGATACAGGGGGCGAGGCAGCCCCAGCATTTT.

This clonotype was counted between two and nine times. V is TRBV7-8 and J is TRBJ1-2; TRBD1 might be the D (5 bases). The CDR3 length is 19 residues. V lost 0 bases and J 3 bases, leaving 23 bases between the germline ends. In germline, CDR1 is SGHVS, CDR2 FQNEAQ. CDR3 loop: CASSLARFFLPGRHYGYTF. CDR3 sequence (DNA): TGTGCCAGCAGCTTAGCGCGGTTCTTCCTTCCGGGGCGCCACTATGGCTACACCTTC.

This clonotype was observed a handful of times. This chain uses TRBV7-9 with TRBJ2-4, with D perhaps being TRBD1 or TRBD2 (5 bases each). The length of the CDR3 is 13 residues. Trimming removed 6 bases at V and 14 bases at J, with 20 bases between. Germline V gene sequence: CDR1 SEHNR, CDR2 FQNEAQ (reference sequence). The CDR3 is CASRASGPTLEYF. The CDR3 DNA reads TGTGCCAGCAGGGCCTCGGGACCCACTCTGGAGTACTTC.

This chain links TRBV10-3 with TRBJ2-3; D call uncertain. The germline V and J ends were trimmed by 3 bases and 6 bases, with 4 bases remaining between them. The CDR3 is made up of 11 amino acids. Germline CDR1 ENHRY, CDR2 SYGVKD. In DNA, the CDR3 is TGTGCCATCAGTGACGTGGATACGCAGTATTTT. As protein: CAISDVDTQYF.

The rearrangement links TRBV18 to TRBJ1-1; D remains ambiguous. The CDR3 consists of 14 residues. V lost 2 bases and J lost 7, with 14 bases in between. Per the germline V gene, CDR1 is KGHSH and CDR2 is LQKENI. In DNA form, the CDR3 reads TGTGCCAGCTCACCATGGGAAGGAGTAGGTGAAGCTTTCTTT. Residues: CASSPWEGVGEAFF.

This clonotype was observed a handful of times. The chain employs TRBV2 and TRBJ2-5; TRBD2 agrees at 11 bases. With 7 bases clipped from V and 3 bases from J, the junction kept 4 bases outside the gene matches. From germline, CDR1 is SNHLY and CDR2 FYNNEI. The CDR3 spans 14 residues. The CDR3, as DNA: TGTGCCAGCACCAGACTAGCGGGGAAAGAGACCCAGTACTTC. Its translation: CASTRLAGKETQYF.

V gene TRBV5-5 combines with J gene TRBJ2-2, with D possibly being TRBD2 (7 bases). Trimming cost V 4 bases and J 2 bases, with 15 bases left between them. The CDR3 loop spans 16 amino acids. Germline V CDR1 and CDR2: SGHKS, YYEKEE (reference sequence). The chain's CDR3 is CASSPRGGVNTGELFF. For the CDR3, the DNA is TGTGCCAGCAGCCCGAGGGGGGGCGTAAACACCGGGGAGCTGTTTTTT.

Concerning this clonotype itself: The germline gene is not matched at one end of the junction; a read error may be the cause. V is TRBV3-1 and J is TRBJ2-1; TRBD2 is a possible D gene (7 bases). Germline V lookup: CDR1 LGHDT, CDR2 YNNKEL (reference sequence). The CDR3 spans 17 residues. For the CDR3, the DNA is TGTGCCTGCAGCCAAGTGGATCGCGGGGGCTGGTACAATGAGCAGTTCTTC. Amino acids: CACSQVDRGGWYNEQFF.

The chain carries TRBV29-1 and TRBJ2-3, with 7 bases identical to TRBD2. The CDR3 extends over 13 amino acids. V shed 6 bases and J 4 bases; nucleotides not matched to a gene: 7. CDR1 is SQVTM and CDR2 is ANQGSEA in the germline V gene. CDR3 sequence reads: CSVRTRRADTQYF. The CDR3 nucleotides are TGCAGCGTGCGGACTAGGCGAGCAGATACGCAGTATTTT.